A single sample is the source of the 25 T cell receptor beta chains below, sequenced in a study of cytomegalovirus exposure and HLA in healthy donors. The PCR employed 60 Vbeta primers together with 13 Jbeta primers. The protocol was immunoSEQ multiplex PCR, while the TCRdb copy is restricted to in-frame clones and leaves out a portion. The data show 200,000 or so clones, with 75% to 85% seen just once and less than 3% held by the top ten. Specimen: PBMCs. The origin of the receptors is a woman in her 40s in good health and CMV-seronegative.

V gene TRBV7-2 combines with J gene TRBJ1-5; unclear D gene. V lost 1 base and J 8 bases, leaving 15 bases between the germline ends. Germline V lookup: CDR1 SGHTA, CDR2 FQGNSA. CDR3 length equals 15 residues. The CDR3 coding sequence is TGTGCCAGCAGCTTAGGGCAGTTGATTTATGAGCCCCAGCATTTT. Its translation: CASSLGQLIYEPQHF.

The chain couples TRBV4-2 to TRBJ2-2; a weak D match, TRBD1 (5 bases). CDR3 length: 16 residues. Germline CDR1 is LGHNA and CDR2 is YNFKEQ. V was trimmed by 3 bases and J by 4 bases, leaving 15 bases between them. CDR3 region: CASSHFMQGSTGELFF. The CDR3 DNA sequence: TGTGCCAGCAGCCATTTTATGCAGGGCTCCACCGGGGAGCTGTTTTTT.

CDR3 protein: CAWREGGSGSREFF. CDR3 bases: TGTGCCTGGAGGGAAGGGGGTAGCGGGAGCCGCGAGTTCTTC. The gene calls are TRBV30 and TRBJ2-1; 9 bases map to TRBD2. The trim removed 3 bases at V and 14 bases at J, leaving 14 bases unmatched. The CDR3 contains 14 residues. Germline CDR1 reads GTSNPN; CDR2 reads SVGIG (reference sequence).

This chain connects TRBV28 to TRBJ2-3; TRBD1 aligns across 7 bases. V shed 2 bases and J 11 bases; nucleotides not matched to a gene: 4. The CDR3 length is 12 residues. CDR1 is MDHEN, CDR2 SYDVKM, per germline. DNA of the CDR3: TGTGCCAGCAGTTTAGAGGGACAGAAGCAGTATTTT. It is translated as CASSLEGQKQYF.

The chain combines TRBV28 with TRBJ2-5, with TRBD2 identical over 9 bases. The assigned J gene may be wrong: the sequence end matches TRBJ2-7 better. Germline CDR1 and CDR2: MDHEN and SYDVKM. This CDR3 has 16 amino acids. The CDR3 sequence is CASSYLAGVSSYEQYF. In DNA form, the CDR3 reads TGTGCCAGCAGTTACTTAGCGGGGGTGAGCTCCTACGAGCAGTACTTC.

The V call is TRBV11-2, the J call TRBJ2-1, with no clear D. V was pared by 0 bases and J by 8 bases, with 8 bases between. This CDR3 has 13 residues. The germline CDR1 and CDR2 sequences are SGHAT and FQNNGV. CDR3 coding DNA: TGTGCCAGCAGCTTAGATCGACTCCATGAGCAGTTCTTC. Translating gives CASSLDRLHEQFF.

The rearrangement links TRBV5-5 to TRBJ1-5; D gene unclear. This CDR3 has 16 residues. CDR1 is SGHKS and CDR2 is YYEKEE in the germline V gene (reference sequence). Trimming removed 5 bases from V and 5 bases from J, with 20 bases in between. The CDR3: CASSLQSPQRDQPQHF. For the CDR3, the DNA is TGTGCCAGCAGTCTCCAGAGCCCACAGCGGGATCAGCCCCAGCATTTT.

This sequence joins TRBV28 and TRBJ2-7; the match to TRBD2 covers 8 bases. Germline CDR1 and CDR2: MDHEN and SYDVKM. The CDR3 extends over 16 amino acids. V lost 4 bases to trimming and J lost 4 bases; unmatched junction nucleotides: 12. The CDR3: CASSSPSNLAGYEQYF. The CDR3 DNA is TGTGCCAGCAGTTCACCCTCAAATTTAGCGGGATACGAGCAGTACTTC. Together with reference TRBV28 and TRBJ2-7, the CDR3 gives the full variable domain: DVKVTQSSRYLVKRTGEKVFLECVQDMDHENMFWYRQDPGLGLRLIYFSYDVKMKEKGDIPEGYSVSREKKERFSLILESASTNQTSMYLCASSSPSNLAGYEQYFGPGTRLTVT.

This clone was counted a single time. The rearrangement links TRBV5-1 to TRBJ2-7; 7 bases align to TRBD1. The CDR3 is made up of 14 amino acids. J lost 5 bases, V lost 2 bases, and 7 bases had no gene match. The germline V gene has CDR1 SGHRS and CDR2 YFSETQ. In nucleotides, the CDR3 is TGCGCCAGCAGCTTAAGGGGGCGGGTCGACGAGCAGTACTTC. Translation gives CASSLRGRVDEQYF.

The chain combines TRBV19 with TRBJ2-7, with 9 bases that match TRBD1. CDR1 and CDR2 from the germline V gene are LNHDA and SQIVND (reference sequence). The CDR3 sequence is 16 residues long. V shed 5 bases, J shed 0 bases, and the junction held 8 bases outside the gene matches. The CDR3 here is CASSAGTGIVSYEQYF. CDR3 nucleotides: TGTGCCAGTAGTGCCGGGACAGGGATCGTCTCCTACGAGCAGTACTTC. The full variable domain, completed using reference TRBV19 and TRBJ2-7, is DGGITQSPKYLFRKEGQNVTLSCEQNLNHDAMYWYRQDPGQGLRLIYYSQIVNDFQKGDIAEGYSVSREKKESFPLTVTSAQKNPTAFYLCASSAGTGIVSYEQYFGPGTRLTVT.

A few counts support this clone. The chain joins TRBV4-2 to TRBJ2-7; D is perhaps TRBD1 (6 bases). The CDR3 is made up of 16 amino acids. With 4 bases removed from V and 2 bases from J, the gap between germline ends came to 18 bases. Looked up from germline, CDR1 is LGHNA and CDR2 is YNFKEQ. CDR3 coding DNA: TGTGCCAGCAGCCCGCGGACAGATCAAACGGCCTACGAGCAGTACTTC. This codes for CASSPRTDQTAYEQYF.

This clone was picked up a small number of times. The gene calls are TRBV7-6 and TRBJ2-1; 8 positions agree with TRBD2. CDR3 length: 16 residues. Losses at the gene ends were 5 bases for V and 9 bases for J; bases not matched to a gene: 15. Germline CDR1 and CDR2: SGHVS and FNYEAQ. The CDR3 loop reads CASSPGGGQFSTEQFF. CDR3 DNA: TGTGCCAGCAGCCCCGGGGGGGGGCAGTTCTCCACTGAGCAGTTCTTC.

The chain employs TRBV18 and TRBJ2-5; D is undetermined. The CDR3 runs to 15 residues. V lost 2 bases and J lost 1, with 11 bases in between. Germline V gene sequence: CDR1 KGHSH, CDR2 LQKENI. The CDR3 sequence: CASSPTALPQETQYF. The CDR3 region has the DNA TGTGCCAGCTCACCAACTGCCCTCCCCCAAGAGACCCAGTACTTC.

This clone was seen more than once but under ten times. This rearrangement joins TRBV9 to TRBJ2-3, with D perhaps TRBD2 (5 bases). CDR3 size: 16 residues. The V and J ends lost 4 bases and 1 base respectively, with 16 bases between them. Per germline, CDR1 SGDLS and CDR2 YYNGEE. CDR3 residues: CASSIRTDFGTDTQYF. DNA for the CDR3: TGTGCCAGCAGCATCCGGACGGACTTTGGCACAGATACGCAGTATTTT.

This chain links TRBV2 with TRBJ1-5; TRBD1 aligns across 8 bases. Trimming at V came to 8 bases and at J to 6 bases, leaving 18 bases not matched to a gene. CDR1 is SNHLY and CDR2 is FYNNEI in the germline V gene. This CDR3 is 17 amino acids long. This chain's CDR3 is CASGGGYRGAGIQPQHF. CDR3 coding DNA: TGTGCCAGCGGTGGGGGGTACAGGGGGGCTGGGATTCAGCCCCAGCATTTT.

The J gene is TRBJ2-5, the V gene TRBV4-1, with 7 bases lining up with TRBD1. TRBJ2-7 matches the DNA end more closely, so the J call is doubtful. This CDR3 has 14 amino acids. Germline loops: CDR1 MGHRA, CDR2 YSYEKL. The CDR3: CASSLGTVNYEQYF. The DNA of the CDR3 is TGCGCCAGCAGCCTAGGGACAGTGAACTACGAGCAGTACTTC.

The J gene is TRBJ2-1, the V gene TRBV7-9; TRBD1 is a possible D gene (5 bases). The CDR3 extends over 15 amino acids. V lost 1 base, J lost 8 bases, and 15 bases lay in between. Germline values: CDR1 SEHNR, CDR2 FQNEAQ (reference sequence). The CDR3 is CASSLVSAGQDEQFF. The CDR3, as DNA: TGTGCCAGCAGCTTAGTTTCAGCAGGGCAGGATGAGCAGTTCTTC.

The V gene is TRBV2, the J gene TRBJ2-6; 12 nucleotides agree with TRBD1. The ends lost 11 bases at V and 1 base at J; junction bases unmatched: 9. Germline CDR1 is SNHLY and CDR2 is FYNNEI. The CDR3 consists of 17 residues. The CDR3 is CAGTGQGASSGANVLTF. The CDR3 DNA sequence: TGTGCCGGAACGGGACAGGGGGCTTCTTCTGGGGCCAACGTCCTGACTTTC. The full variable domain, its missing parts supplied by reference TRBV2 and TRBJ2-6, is EPEVTQTPSHQVTQMGQEVILRCVPISNHLYFYWYRQILGQKVEFLVSFYNNEISEKSEIFDDQFSVERPDGSNFTLKIRSTKLEDSAMYFCAGTGQGASSGANVLTFGAGSRLTVL.

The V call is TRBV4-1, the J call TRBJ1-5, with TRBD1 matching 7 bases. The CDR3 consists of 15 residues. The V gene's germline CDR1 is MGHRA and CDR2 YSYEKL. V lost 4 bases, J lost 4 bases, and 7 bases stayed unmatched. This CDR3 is CASSPQLQGNQPQHF. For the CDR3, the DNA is TGCGCCAGCAGCCCCCAATTACAGGGGAATCAGCCCCAGCATTTT.

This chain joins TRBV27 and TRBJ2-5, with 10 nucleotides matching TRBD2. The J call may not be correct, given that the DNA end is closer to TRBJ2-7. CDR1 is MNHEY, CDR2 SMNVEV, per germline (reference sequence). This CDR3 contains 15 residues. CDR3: CASSLTGTSANEQYF. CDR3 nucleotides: TGTGCCAGCAGCCTCACTGGGACTAGCGCGAACGAGCAGTACTTC.

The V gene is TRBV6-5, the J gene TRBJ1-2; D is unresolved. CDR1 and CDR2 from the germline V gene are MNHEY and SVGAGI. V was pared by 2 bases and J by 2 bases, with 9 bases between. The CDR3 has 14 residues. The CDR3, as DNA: TGTGCCAGCAGTTACGGCAGCGTCAACTATGGCTACACCTTC. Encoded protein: CASSYGSVNYGYTF.

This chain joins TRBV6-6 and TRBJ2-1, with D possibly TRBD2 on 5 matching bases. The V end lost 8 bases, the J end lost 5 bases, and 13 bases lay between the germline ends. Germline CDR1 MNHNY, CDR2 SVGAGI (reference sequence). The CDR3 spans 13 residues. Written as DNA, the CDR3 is TGTGCCAGCTCCCCTGGACTGAACAATGAGCAGTTCTTC. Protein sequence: CASSPGLNNEQFF.

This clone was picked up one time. Here the CDR3 DNA reads TGTGCCTGGAGTGGGGGTAAAGGGACAGGACTCTACGAGCAGTACTTC. Translation gives CAWSGGKGTGLYEQYF. This chain uses TRBV30 with TRBJ2-7; 8 nucleotides match TRBD1. CDR1 is GTSNPN, CDR2 SVGIG, per germline (reference sequence). The CDR3 is made up of 16 amino acids. With 1 base clipped from V and 3 bases from J, the junction kept 11 bases outside the gene matches.

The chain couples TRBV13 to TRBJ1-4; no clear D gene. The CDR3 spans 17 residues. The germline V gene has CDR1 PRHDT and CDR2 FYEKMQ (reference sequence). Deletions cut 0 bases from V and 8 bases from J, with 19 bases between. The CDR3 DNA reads TGTGCCAGCAGCTTAGGCTCGGGCGGGAGCCTGGGGGAAAAACTGTTTTTT. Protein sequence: CASSLGSGGSLGEKLFF.

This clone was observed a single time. The CDR3 loop reads CASSTGQGTAEAFF. The CDR3 coding sequence is TGTGCCAGCAGCACGGGACAGGGAACGGCTGAAGCTTTCTTT. The chain recombines TRBV7-3 with TRBJ1-1; the match to TRBD1 covers 9 bases. This CDR3 spans 14 amino acids. CDR1 is SGHTA and CDR2 is FQGTGA in the germline V gene. With 5 bases clipped from V and 6 bases from J, the junction kept 7 bases outside the gene matches.